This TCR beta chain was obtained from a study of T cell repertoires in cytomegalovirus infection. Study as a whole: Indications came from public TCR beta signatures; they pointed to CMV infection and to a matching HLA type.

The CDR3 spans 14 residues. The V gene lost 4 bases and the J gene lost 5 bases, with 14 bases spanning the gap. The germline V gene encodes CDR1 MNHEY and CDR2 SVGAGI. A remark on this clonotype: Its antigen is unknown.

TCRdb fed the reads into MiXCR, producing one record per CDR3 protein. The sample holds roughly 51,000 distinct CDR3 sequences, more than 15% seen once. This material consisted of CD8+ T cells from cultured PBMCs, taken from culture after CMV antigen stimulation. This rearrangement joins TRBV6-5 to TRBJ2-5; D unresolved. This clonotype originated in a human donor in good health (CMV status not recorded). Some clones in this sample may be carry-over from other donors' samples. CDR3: CASSSLIPEETQYF. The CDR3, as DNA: TGTGCCAGCAGTTCCTTAATCCCGGAGGAGACCCAGTACTTC.